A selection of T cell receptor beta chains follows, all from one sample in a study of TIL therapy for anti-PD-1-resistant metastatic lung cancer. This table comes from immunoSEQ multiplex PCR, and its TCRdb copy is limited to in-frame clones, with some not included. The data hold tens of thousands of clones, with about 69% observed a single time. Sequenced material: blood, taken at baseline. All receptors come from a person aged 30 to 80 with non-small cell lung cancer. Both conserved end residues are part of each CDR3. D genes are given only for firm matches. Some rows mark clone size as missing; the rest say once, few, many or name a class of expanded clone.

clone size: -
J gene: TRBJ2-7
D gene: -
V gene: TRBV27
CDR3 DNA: TGTGCCAGCAGTTTGACCGGTCTACTATCCTCCGAGCAGTACTTC
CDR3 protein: CASSLTGLLSSEQYF

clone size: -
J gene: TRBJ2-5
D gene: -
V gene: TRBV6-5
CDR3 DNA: TGTGCCAGCAGTTACCTTTCTCGGGGGCAAGAGACCCAGTACTTC
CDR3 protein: CASSYLSRGQETQYF

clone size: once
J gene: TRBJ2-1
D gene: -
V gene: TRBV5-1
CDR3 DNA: TGCGCCAGCAGCTTGGAGGGGACAAACTACAATGAGCAGTTCTTC
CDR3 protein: CASSLEGTNYNEQFF

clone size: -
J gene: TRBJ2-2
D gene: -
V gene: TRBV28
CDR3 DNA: TGTGCCACCACCCGGACTCCGACCGGGGAGCTGTTTTTT
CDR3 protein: CATTRTPTGELFF

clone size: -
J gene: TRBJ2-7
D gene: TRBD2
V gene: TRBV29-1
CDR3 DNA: TGCAGCGTTTACAGCGAGCCCGGGACTAGCTACGAGCAGTACTTC
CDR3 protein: CSVYSEPGTSYEQYF

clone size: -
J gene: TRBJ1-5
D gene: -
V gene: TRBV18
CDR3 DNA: TGTGCCAGCTCTCCCGGACAGACGGGTGTTCAGCCCCAGCATTTT
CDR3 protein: CASSPGQTGVQPQHF

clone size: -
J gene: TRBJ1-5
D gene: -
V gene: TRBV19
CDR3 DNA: TGTGCCAGTAGTATAGATTCTCGCCGGGGGAATTATAGCAATCAGCCCCAGCATTTT
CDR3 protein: CASSIDSRRGNYSNQPQHF

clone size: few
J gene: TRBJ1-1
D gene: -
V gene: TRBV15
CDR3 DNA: TGTGCCACCAAGGGGCAGCTGAACACTGAAGCTTTCTTT
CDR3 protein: CATKGQLNTEAFF

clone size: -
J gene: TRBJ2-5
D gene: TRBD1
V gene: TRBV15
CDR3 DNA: TGTGCCACCAGCAGGGGACAGAGTTTCGGGACCCAGTACTTC
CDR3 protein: CATSRGQSFGTQYF

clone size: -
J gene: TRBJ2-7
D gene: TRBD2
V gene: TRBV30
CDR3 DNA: TGTGCCTGGAGTGGAGCGGGGGCCGCCGGCGAGCAGTACTTC
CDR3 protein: CAWSGAGAAGEQYF

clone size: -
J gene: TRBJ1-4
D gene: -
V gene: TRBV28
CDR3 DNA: TGTGCCAGCAGTTTGGCGAGGGGCCTTAATGAAAAACTGTTTTTT
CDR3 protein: CASSLARGLNEKLFF

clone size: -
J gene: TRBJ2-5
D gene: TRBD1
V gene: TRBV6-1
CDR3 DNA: TGTGCCAGCAGCTTTGACAGGGGGCGCGGTGGGACCCAGTACTTC
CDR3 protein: CASSFDRGRGGTQYF

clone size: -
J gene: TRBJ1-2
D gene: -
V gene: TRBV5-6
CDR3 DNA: TGTGCCAGCAGCTCCTCGGGACACAGCTATGGCTACACCTTC
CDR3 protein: CASSSSGHSYGYTF

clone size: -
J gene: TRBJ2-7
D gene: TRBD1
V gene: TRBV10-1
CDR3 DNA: TGCGCCAGCACTGGTACTAAGAGGGACAGCTCCTACGAGCAGTACTTC
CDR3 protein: CASTGTKRDSSYEQYF

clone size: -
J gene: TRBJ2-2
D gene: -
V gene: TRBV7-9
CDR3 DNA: TGTGCCAGGACCGGGGACCAGGCCGGGGAGCTGTTTTTT
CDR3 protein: CARTGDQAGELFF

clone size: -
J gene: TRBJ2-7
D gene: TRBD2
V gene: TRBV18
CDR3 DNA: TGTGCCAGCTCACAGAATAGCGGGGACCACGAGCAGTACTTC
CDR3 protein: CASSQNSGDHEQYF

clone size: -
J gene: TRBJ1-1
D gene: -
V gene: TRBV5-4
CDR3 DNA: TGTGCCAGCAGCTGGGGGGACACTGAAGCTTTCTTT
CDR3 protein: CASSWGDTEAFF

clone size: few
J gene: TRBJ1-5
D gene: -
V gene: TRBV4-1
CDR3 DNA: TGCGCCAGCAGCCAAGGGACAGTCCTTGGGGCCCAGCATTTT
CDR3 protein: CASSQGTVLGAQHF

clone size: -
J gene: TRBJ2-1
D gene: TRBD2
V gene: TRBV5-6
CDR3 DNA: TGTGCCAGCAGCTTTGGGACTAACAATGAGCAGTTCTTC
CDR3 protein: CASSFGTNNEQFF

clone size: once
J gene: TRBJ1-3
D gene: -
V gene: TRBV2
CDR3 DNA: TGTGCCAGCATGTCCTTCTCTGGAAACACCATATATTTT
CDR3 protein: CASMSFSGNTIYF

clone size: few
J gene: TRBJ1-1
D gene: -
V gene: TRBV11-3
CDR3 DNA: TGTGCCAGCAGCCCCCATCCGGGACGGGAGGCTTTCTTT
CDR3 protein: CASSPHPGREAFF

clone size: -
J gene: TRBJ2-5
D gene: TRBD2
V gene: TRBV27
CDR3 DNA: TGTGCCAGCAGTCTAACACGGGGGGGCCAAGAGACCCAGTACTTC
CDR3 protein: CASSLTRGGQETQYF

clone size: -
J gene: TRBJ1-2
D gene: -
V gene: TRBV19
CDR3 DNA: TGTGCCAGTAGGACAGCCTCTAACTATGGCTACACCTTC
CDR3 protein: CASRTASNYGYTF